The 30 T cell receptor beta chains reported below all come from one sample, sequenced in a study of blood T cell repertoires in COVID-19. Repertoires were generated with immunoSEQ multiplex PCR, while TCRdb's copy carries only in-frame clones and drops some. The table includes 150,000 or so clones, roughly 89% detected once. The sequencing sample was made of peripheral blood. These receptors came from a human donor in a cohort sampled during active COVID-19.

This clone turned up a few times. V gene TRBV6-5 combines with J gene TRBJ1-1; 9 nucleotides line up with TRBD1. This CDR3 is built from 13 residues. V was pared by 10 bases and J by 5 bases, with 8 bases of the junction left unmatched. CDR1 is MNHEY, CDR2 SVGAGI, per germline. The CDR3 reads CAISTTGGTEAFF. CDR3 sequence (DNA): TGTGCCATAAGTACGACAGGGGGAACTGAAGCTTTCTTT.

The chain recombines TRBV9 with TRBJ1-2, with no clear D. The CDR3 is 14 residues long. V was shortened by 0 bases and J by 3 bases, with 9 bases between the two germline ends. Germline CDR1 is SGDLS and CDR2 is YYNGEE. The CDR3 DNA reads TGTGCCAGCAGCGTAGGGGCGGGAGACTATGGCTACACCTTC. It yields the protein CASSVGAGDYGYTF.

The V call is TRBV5-1, the J call TRBJ1-1; 9 bases fit TRBD1. This CDR3 has 15 residues. Germline V gene lookup returns CDR1 SGHRS and CDR2 YFSETQ. The V gene end was trimmed by 3 bases and the J gene end by 7 bases; junction bases not matched to a gene: 10. The CDR3 DNA is TGCGCCAGCAGCTCTGCCGGGACAGGGTATGGTGAAGCTTTCTTT. It encodes CASSSAGTGYGEAFF.

This chain connects TRBV28 to TRBJ2-6; D not certain. Germline V gene lookup returns CDR1 MDHEN and CDR2 SYDVKM. The length of the CDR3 is 13 residues. Trimming removed 2 bases from V and 13 bases from J, with 12 bases in between. CDR3 in amino acids: CASSLRSRPVLTF. The CDR3 DNA sequence: TGTGCCAGCAGTTTAAGGTCGCGGCCTGTCCTGACTTTC.

The V and J genes are TRBV11-3 and TRBJ2-4; D possibly corresponds to TRBD1 (6 bases). Trimming left V 6 bases short and J 1 base short, with 16 bases between. The CDR3 is 16 residues long. Germline CDR1 reads SGHNT; CDR2 reads YENEEA. The CDR3 DNA reads TGTGCCAGCAGTAGGGGGAGTCGTATGGCCAAAAACATTCAGTACTTC. Translation gives CASSRGSRMAKNIQYF.

J is TRBJ1-6 and V is TRBV7-6; D is unclear. V dropped 4 bases and J dropped 10 bases, with 17 bases sitting between them. CDR1 is SGHVS, CDR2 FNYEAQ, per germline. There are 15 residues in the CDR3. CDR3 sequence reads: CASSSREGVGSPLHF. In DNA, the CDR3 is TGTGCCAGCAGCTCCCGAGAAGGAGTCGGATCACCCCTCCACTTT.

The chain uses TRBV28 and TRBJ2-7, with D possibly TRBD1 on 6 matching bases. Per the germline V gene, CDR1 is MDHEN and CDR2 is SYDVKM. Trimming took off 3 bases at V and 0 bases at J, with 12 bases between the two ends. The CDR3 totals 15 residues. This CDR3 is CASSFSGANSYEQYF. CDR3 in DNA: TGTGCCAGCAGTTTCTCAGGGGCTAACTCCTACGAGCAGTACTTC.

The genes are TRBV3-1 (or the pseudogene TRBV3-2) and TRBJ2-7, with 9 nucleotides matching TRBD1. The V gene end was trimmed by 3 bases and the J gene end by 2 bases; junction bases not matched to a gene: 5. Per the germline V gene, CDR1 is LGHDT and CDR2 is YNNKEL (reference sequence). The CDR3 is 15 amino acids. The CDR3 loop reads CASSHTGTGTYEQYF. In DNA, the CDR3 is TGTGCCAGCAGCCACACCGGGACAGGGACCTACGAGCAGTACTTC.

Turning to this clone: A read error may account for a junction end that differs from germline. This rearrangement joins TRBV5-1 to TRBJ2-1; 16 bases map to TRBD2. Germline V gene lookup returns CDR1 SGHRS and CDR2 YFSETQ. This CDR3 has 15 amino acids. CDR3 residues: CARSLGLAGGREQFF. The CDR3 DNA reads as TGCGCCCGCAGCTTGGGACTAGCGGGGGGGCGGGAGCAGTTCTTC.

The CDR3 protein is CSVDASGTSTGELFF. The CDR3 region has the DNA TGCAGCGTTGATGCTAGCGGGACTTCCACCGGGGAGCTGTTTTTT. The chain combines TRBV29-1 with TRBJ2-2; TRBD2 matches 9 bases. The CDR3 is 15 residues long. Losses at the gene ends were 3 bases for V and 4 bases for J; bases not matched to a gene: 6. Germline CDR1 reads SQVTM; CDR2 reads ANQGSEA.

V is TRBV3-1 (or the pseudogene TRBV3-2) and J is TRBJ1-5; weak D call: TRBD1 (6 bases). Germline loops: CDR1 LGHDT, CDR2 YNNKEL (reference sequence). This CDR3 has 15 residues. The ends were cut back, 4 bases at V and 3 bases at J, with 13 bases in the middle. Written as DNA, the CDR3 is TGTGCCAGCAGCCGCTCAGCAGGGGTCAATCAGCCCCAGCATTTT. It is translated as CASSRSAGVNQPQHF.

The rearrangement links TRBV7-2 to TRBJ2-2; 7 bases align to TRBD2. After removal of 6 bases from V and 5 bases from J, the junction contained 12 bases not matched to a gene. Germline CDR1 SGHTA, CDR2 FQGNSA. The CDR3 loop spans 16 amino acids. The CDR3, as DNA: TGTGCCAGCAGACTCGGACTAGGGGCCGGGACCGGGGAGCTGTTTTTT. Its translation is CASRLGLGAGTGELFF.

Only a few counts were recorded for this clone. The chain has TRBV28 and TRBJ1-2; a possible D gene is TRBD1 (6 bases). The germline gives CDR1 MDHEN, CDR2 SYDVKM. The ends were cut back, 0 bases at V and 8 bases at J, with 16 bases in the middle. This CDR3 has 15 residues. The CDR3 sequence is CASSLWGQGNQGYTF. CDR3 DNA sequence: TGTGCCAGCAGTTTATGGGGGCAGGGGAATCAAGGCTACACCTTC.

A few counts support this clone. This chain uses TRBV11-3 with TRBJ1-6; possibly TRBD1 for D (5 bases). The CDR3 length is 19 residues. V lost 2 bases and J lost 8, with 25 bases in between. The germline V gene has CDR1 SGHNT and CDR2 YENEEA. For the CDR3, the DNA is TGTGCCAGCAGCTTAACCCCGACGGGACTGGGACGGGGAGATTCACCCCTCCACTTT. As protein: CASSLTPTGLGRGDSPLHF. Full variable domain (remainder filled in from reference TRBV11-3 and TRBJ1-6): EAGVVQSPRYKIIEKKQPVAFWCNPISGHNTLYWYLQNLGQGPELLIRYENEEAVDDSQLPKDRFSAERLKGVDSTLKIQPAELGDSAVYLCASSLTPTGLGRGDSPLHFGNGTRLTVT.

The chain has TRBV3-1 (or the pseudogene TRBV3-2) and TRBJ2-7; weak D call: TRBD2 (5 bases). The V gene lost 1 base and the J gene lost 9 bases, with 16 bases spanning the gap. This CDR3 region has 14 residues. Germline CDR1 LGHDT, CDR2 YNNKEL (reference sequence). CDR3 coding DNA: TGTGCCAGCAGCCAAGGCGGGCGGAGCCGGCGGCAGTACTTC. This encodes CASSQGGRSRRQYF.

This chain uses TRBV5-1 with TRBJ2-3; 8 bases align to TRBD2. The length of the CDR3 is 15 residues. Per the germline V gene, CDR1 is SGHRS and CDR2 is YFSETQ. J lost 6 bases, V lost 5 bases, and 11 bases had no gene match. The CDR3 loop reads CASRRGAGETDTQYF. CDR3 in DNA: TGCGCCAGCAGGAGGGGAGCGGGAGAGACGGATACGCAGTATTTT.

This clone was observed a few times. The chain couples TRBV7-9 to TRBJ2-7; no firm D call. The ends were cut back, 3 bases at V and 3 bases at J, with 3 bases in the middle. CDR1 is SEHNR, CDR2 FQNEAQ, per germline (reference sequence). CDR3 length: 11 residues. The CDR3, as DNA: TGTGCCAGCAGCTTGAGCTACGAGCAGTACTTC. Its protein product is CASSLSYEQYF. The whole variable domain, remainder taken from reference TRBV7-9 and TRBJ2-7, is DTGVSQNPRHKITKRGQNVTFRCDPISEHNRLYWYRQTLGQGPEFLTYFQNEAQLEKSRLLSDRFSAERPKGSFSTLEIQRTEQGDSAMYLCASSLSYEQYFGPGTRLTVT.

The chain is built from TRBV5-1 and TRBJ2-1, with D tentatively TRBD1 (6 bases). The germline V gene has CDR1 SGHRS and CDR2 YFSETQ. V dropped 4 bases and J dropped 7 bases, with 18 bases sitting between them. The CDR3 loop spans 15 amino acids. CDR3: CASSVLQGNTNEQFF. CDR3 DNA sequence: TGCGCCAGCAGCGTTTTACAGGGAAATACAAATGAGCAGTTCTTC.

The genes are TRBV15 and TRBJ1-6; 7 bases map to TRBD1. The CDR3 sequence is 20 residues long. Germline V gene lookup returns CDR1 LNHNV and CDR2 YYDKDF (reference sequence). Losses at the gene ends were 5 bases for V and 7 bases for J; bases not matched to a gene: 23. The CDR3 DNA sequence: TGTGCCACCAGCCGAACGCCTCACAGGACAGGCCAAAGGGGGAATTCACCCCTCCACTTT. Its translation is CATSRTPHRTGQRGNSPLHF.

This clone came up a few times. The rearrangement uses TRBV3-1 (or the pseudogene TRBV3-2) and TRBJ2-7; D not resolved. In germline, CDR1 is LGHDT, CDR2 YNNKEL (reference sequence). V shed 2 bases and J shed 3 bases, with 14 bases lying between them. This CDR3 contains 15 residues. In nucleotides, the CDR3 is TGTGCCAGCAGCCAAACCCCAAGGCCGGGCTACGAGCAGTACTTC. Its protein is CASSQTPRPGYEQYF.

Note on this clone: An end of the junction does not agree with germline; a read error may underlie this. This chain connects TRBV15 to TRBJ1-1; 10 bases are shared with TRBD1. CDR3 length: 16 amino acids. Germline CDR1 reads LNHNV; CDR2 reads YYDKDF (reference sequence). CDR3 bases: TGTGCCACCAGTAGAGCCGGGACAGGGGTCCGAAATGAAGCTTTCTTT. Translated: CATSRAGTGVRNEAFF.

This chain connects TRBV27 to TRBJ1-6, with 8 positions matching TRBD1. The CDR3 covers 14 residues. The trim removed 3 bases at V and 5 bases at J, leaving 0 bases unmatched. Looked up from germline, CDR1 is MNHEY and CDR2 is SMNVEV (reference sequence). This chain's CDR3 is CASSFRGHNSPLHF. The DNA for the CDR3 is TGTGCCAGCAGTTTCAGGGGGCATAATTCACCCCTCCACTTT.

The J gene is TRBJ1-4, the V gene TRBV28; the match to TRBD1 covers 9 bases. The CDR3 consists of 12 residues. The germline gives CDR1 MDHEN, CDR2 SYDVKM. CDR3 nucleotide sequence: TGTGCGGGACAGGGCGGGAATGAAAAACTGTTTTTT. Encoded protein: CAGQGGNEKLFF.

The chain uses TRBV2 and TRBJ1-1; 8 bases are a match to TRBD1. The V gene end was trimmed by 6 bases and the J gene end by 1 base; junction bases not matched to a gene: 4. Germline V gene data show CDR1 as SNHLY and CDR2 as FYNNEI. The CDR3 loop spans 14 amino acids. The CDR3 loop is CASRVDRGNTEAFF. As DNA, the CDR3 is TGTGCCAGCAGGGTAGACAGGGGGAACACTGAAGCTTTCTTT. Based on the CDR3 plus reference TRBV2 and TRBJ1-1, the full variable domain is EPEVTQTPSHQVTQMGQEVILRCVPISNHLYFYWYRQILGQKVEFLVSFYNNEISEKSEIFDDQFSVERPDGSNFTLKIRSTKLEDSAMYFCASRVDRGNTEAFFGQGTRLTVV.

The rearrangement uses TRBV7-9 and TRBJ1-4, with D possibly being TRBD1 (5 bases). From germline, CDR1 is SEHNR and CDR2 FQNEAQ (reference sequence). The CDR3 runs to 18 residues. V was pared by 3 bases and J by 7 bases, with 24 bases between. DNA of the CDR3: TGTGCCAGCAGCTTCCCGAAGTTGATGGGCAGGGCGGCTGAAAAACTGTTTTTT. Its protein product is CASSFPKLMGRAAEKLFF.

The CDR3 DNA follows: TGTGCCAGCACCGAAACGGCCGGGGTGCGTCAGCCCCAGCATTTT. Protein: CASTETAGVRQPQHF. The chain is built from TRBV2 and TRBJ1-5; D not resolved. Germline CDR1 and CDR2: SNHLY and FYNNEI. There are 15 residues in the CDR3. Trimming shortened V by 7 bases and J by 6 bases, and 19 bases separated the two germline ends.

The chain carries TRBV13 and TRBJ1-1, with D maybe TRBD1 (5 bases). Trimming removed 3 bases from V and 4 bases from J, with 12 bases in between. The length of the CDR3 is 14 residues. CDR1 PRHDT and CDR2 FYEKMQ come from the germline V gene (reference sequence). CDR3 sequence: CASSFVGQGTEAFF. CDR3 in DNA: TGTGCCAGCAGCTTCGTGGGGCAGGGCACTGAAGCTTTCTTT.

DNA of the CDR3: TGTGCCAGCTCACCCGGACTAGCGTTCGACAATGAGCAGTTCTTC. As protein: CASSPGLAFDNEQFF. The rearrangement links TRBV18 to TRBJ2-1; 9 bases align to TRBD2. V gave up 3 bases and J gave up 5 bases; unmatched junction bases: 5. This CDR3 region has 15 residues. The germline CDR1 and CDR2 sequences are KGHSH and LQKENI.

The gene calls are TRBV3-1 (or the pseudogene TRBV3-2) and TRBJ2-3; 8 bases agree with TRBD2. Germline V lookup: CDR1 LGHDT, CDR2 YNNKEL (reference sequence). Losses at the gene ends were 0 bases for V and 1 base for J; bases not matched to a gene: 12. The CDR3 is 19 amino acids. The CDR3 DNA reads as TGTGCCAGCAGCCAAGATTCCACTAGCGGCTTCCGCGGCACAGATACGCAGTATTTT. Its protein product is CASSQDSTSGFRGTDTQYF.

The gene calls are TRBV6-1 and TRBJ1-2; D may be TRBD1 (5 bases). V lost 2 bases and J 5 bases, leaving 18 bases between the germline ends. This CDR3 spans 16 amino acids. Germline CDR1 MNHNS, CDR2 SASEGT. The CDR3 DNA is TGTGCCAGCAGTGAAAAATGGGGGGGGGATCGGTATGGCTACACCTTC. Translated: CASSEKWGGDRYGYTF.